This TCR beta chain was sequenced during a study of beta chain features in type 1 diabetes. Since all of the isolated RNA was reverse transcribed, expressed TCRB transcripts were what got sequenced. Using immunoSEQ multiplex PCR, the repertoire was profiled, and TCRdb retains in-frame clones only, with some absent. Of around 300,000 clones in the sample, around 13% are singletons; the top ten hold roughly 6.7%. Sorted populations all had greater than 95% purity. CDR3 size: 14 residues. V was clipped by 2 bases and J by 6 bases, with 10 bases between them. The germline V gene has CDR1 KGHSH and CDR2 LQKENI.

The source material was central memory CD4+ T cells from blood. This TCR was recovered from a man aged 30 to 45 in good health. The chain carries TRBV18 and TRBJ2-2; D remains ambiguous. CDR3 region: CASSPNQASGELFF. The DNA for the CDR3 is TGTGCCAGCTCACCAAATCAAGCGTCCGGGGAGCTGTTTTTT.